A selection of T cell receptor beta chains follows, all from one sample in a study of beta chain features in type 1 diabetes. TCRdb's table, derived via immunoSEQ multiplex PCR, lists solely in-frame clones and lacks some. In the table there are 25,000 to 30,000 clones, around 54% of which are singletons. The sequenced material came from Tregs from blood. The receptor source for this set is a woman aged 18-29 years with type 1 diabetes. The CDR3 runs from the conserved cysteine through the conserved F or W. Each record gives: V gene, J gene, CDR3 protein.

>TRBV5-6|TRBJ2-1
CASSLDSPASRVQFF
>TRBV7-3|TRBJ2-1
CASSFGGEQFF
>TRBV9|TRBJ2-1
CASSVGPQSYNEQFF
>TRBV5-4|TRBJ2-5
CASSTLKGPGWQETQYF
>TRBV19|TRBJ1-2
CASSARTANYGYTF
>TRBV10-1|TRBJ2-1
CASSEAGGLNNEQFF
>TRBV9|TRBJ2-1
CASSKVGTYNEQFF
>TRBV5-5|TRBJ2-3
CASSSPGQGVRRATQYF
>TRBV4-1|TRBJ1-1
CASSREDGVNTEAFF
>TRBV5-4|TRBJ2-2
CASSFATGGVTGELFF
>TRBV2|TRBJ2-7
CASGPGEVSSYEQYF
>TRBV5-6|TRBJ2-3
CASSTRDRGSDTQYF
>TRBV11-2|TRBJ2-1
CASSLDRLVPYNEQFF
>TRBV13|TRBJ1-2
CASSPLGTGGFYGYTF
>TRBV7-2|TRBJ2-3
CASSYAGGADTQYF
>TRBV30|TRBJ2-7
CAWSLGQGYEQYF
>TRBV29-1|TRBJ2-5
CSVGLVGETQYF
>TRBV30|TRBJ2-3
CAWSDRRSTDTQYF
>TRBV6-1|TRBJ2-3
CASSQGQGSTDTQYF
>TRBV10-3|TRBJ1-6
CAISDRQGTNSPLHF
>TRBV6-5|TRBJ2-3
CATQRQIFTDTQYF
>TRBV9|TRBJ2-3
CASSVSGSTDTQYF
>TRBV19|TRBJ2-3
CASSIATGGTDTQYF
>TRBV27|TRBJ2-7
CASSGGGPYEQYF
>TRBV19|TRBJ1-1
CASSRWGQGTEAFF
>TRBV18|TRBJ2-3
CASSPQLAGGPDTQYF
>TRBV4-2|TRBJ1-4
CASSQGGGEKLFF
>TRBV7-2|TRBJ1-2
CASSQGSGYTF